This TCR beta chain was sequenced during a study of T cells in localized non-small cell lung cancer. This clone has just a few counts. Antigen unknown. Data came from immunoSEQ multiplex PCR; TCRdb stores just in-frame clones and leaves some out. This table holds fewer than 3,500 clones, 25% to 35% found once. Study findings and constraints: Since sequencing was restricted to only one region of the tumor, intratumor heterogeneity remains a possibility. Turning up in adjacent lung were a median about 61 of the top 100 tumor clones.

This clonotype originated in a man aged 18 to 49 with stage I lung adenocarcinoma. The material was lung tumor tissue, obtained before any cancer treatment.

CDR3 amino acids: CASSYSPGTSSYNSPLHF. CDR3 nucleotides: TGTGCCAGCAGTTACTCGCCTGGGACGAGCTCCTATAATTCACCCCTCCACTTT. The chain recombines TRBV6-8 with TRBJ1-6, with D perhaps TRBD1 (5 bases). The CDR3 loop spans 18 amino acids. The germline CDR1 and CDR2 sequences are MNHGY and SAAAGT. The V gene lost 0 bases and the J gene lost 0 bases, with 12 bases spanning the gap.